This T cell receptor (delta chain) is drawn from a study of γδ T cells in repeated Plasmodium falciparum infection. The wider study: Sampling occurred at baseline, pre-infection for selected infections, and 21 days post-infection.

Worth noting for this clone: A read error is the likely source, as a far larger clone sits one nucleotide away. Other DNA sequences in this sample translate to the same CDR3.

Bulk repertoires came from Vgamma9/Vdelta2+ or Vdelta2-negative gammadelta T cells flow-sorted from PBMC. TRG and TRD sequences were obtained from every sorted gammadelta sample. TCRdb called clones anew from the multiplex PCR reads with CATT. The repertoire has 85,000 to 100,000 delta-chain clones, roughly 0.9% of them found once; the top ten carry around 9.6%. CDR3 size: 18 residues. In germline, CDR1 is GEAIGNYY, CDR2 EKD. The source of this sequence is a pool of human donors (malaria-infected and uninfected, not separated). Sequencing was performed on gamma-delta T cells from blood. The V gene reported is TRDV2; the J gene is uncalled; whether TRDD3, the table's D call, matches the DNA was not checked. This chain's CDR3 is CACDELLGDTRASKGLIF. CDR3 DNA sequence: TGTGCCTGTGACGAACTACTGGGGGATACGCGCGCAAGTAAAGGACTCATCTTC.